These 7 T cell receptor beta chains originate from one sample sequenced in a study of T-cell memory formation after mild COVID-19. Each CDR3 protein is one row after TCRdb ran MiXCR on the 5' RACE reads. This sample has around 33,000 distinct CDR3 sequences; under 25% occur once, and the top ten carry more than 1.5%. What was sequenced was PBMCs or a T cell subset sorted from them (not recorded which). The receptors come from an adult who had mild COVID-19 (a few samples of this study predate the infection). Cell type and time point are not known.

This clonotype was counted a few times. The chain has TRBV7-3 and TRBJ2-7; possible D gene TRBD1, 7 bases. CDR1 is SGHTA and CDR2 is FQGTGA in the germline V gene. Trimming left V 4 bases short and J 3 bases short, with 16 bases between. CDR3 length: 15 amino acids. This CDR3 is CASSSVGGGLYEQYF. CDR3 DNA sequence: TGTGCCAGCAGCTCCGTAGGAGGGGGCCTCTACGAGCAGTACTTC. The variable domain in full, with the rest retrieved from reference TRBV7-3 and TRBJ2-7, is GAGVSQTPSNKVTEKGKYVELRCDPISGHTALYWYRQSLGQGPEFLIYFQGTGAADDSGLPNDRFFAVRPEGSVSTLKIQRTERGDSAVYLCASSSVGGGLYEQYFGPGTRLTVT.

This clonotype was picked up a small number of times. The chain employs TRBV3-1 and TRBJ2-2, with D unclear. There are 12 residues in the CDR3. Trimming cost V 1 base and J 6 bases, with 3 bases left between them. CDR1 LGHDT and CDR2 YNNKEL come from the germline V gene (reference sequence). The CDR3 DNA sequence: TGTGCCAGCAGCCAAGTTGCCGGGGAGCTGTTTTTT. Protein: CASSQVAGELFF. Variable domain in full (rest from reference TRBV3-1 and TRBJ2-2): DTAVSQTPKYLVTQMGNDKSIKCEQNLGHDTMYWYKQDSKKFLKIMFSYNNKELIINETVPNRFSPKSPDKAHLNLHINSLELGDSAVYFCASSQVAGELFFGEGSRLTVL.

This sequence joins TRBV5-6 and TRBJ2-7, with TRBD1 matching over 8 bases. Germline V gives CDR1 SGHDT, CDR2 YYEEEE. V was pared by 0 bases and J by 9 bases, with 5 bases of the junction left unmatched. The CDR3 runs to 13 residues. CDR3 sequence: CASSLATGGRQYF. CDR3 in DNA: TGTGCCAGCAGCTTGGCTACAGGGGGAAGGCAGTACTTC.

In this sample, this clonotype turned up many times. This chain's CDR3 is CASSQVGTSGNTGELFF. Here the CDR3 DNA reads TGCGCCAGCAGCCAAGTGGGAACTAGCGGGAACACCGGGGAGCTGTTTTTT. This chain uses TRBV4-3 with TRBJ2-2, with 8 bases aligning to TRBD2. There are 17 residues in the CDR3. J lost 1 base, V lost 1 base, and 5 bases had no gene match. Per the germline V gene, CDR1 is LGHNA and CDR2 is YSLEER.

DNA of the CDR3: TGCGCCAGCAGCCAAGCACCTTCAGCAGAAGCTTTCTTT. This codes for CASSQAPSAEAFF. The V gene is TRBV4-1, the J gene TRBJ1-1; D is uncertain. Looked up from germline, CDR1 is MGHRA and CDR2 is YSYEKL. CDR3 length: 13 amino acids. Trimming shortened V by 1 base and J by 8 bases, and 11 bases separated the two germline ends.

This clonotype has just a few counts. The chain carries TRBV7-6 and TRBJ2-2; TRBD2 matches at 12 bases. V dropped 6 bases and J dropped 6; count of bases not matched to a gene: 2. This CDR3 spans 14 amino acids. The V gene's germline CDR1 is SGHVS and CDR2 FNYEAQ. The CDR3 DNA is TGTGCCAGCAGGCTAGCGGGAGGGGCCGGGGAGCTGTTTTTT. This gives the protein CASRLAGGAGELFF.

The chain is built from TRBV14 and TRBJ2-3, with 8 bases lining up with TRBD1. The CDR3 is 17 residues long. The germline gives CDR1 SGHDN, CDR2 FVKESK. V dropped 1 base and J dropped 2; count of bases not matched to a gene: 8. DNA of the CDR3: TGTGCCAGCAGCCAAGGGGTCAACAGGGGGAACACAGATACGCAGTATTTT. It encodes CASSQGVNRGNTDTQYF.